The 27 T cell receptor beta chains below were found in one sample sequenced in a study of blood T cell repertoires in COVID-19. The repertoire was sequenced with immunoSEQ multiplex PCR; TCRdb's copy has only in-frame clones and lacks some. Here the sample spans about 270,000 clones, around 82% being singletons. Input material: peripheral blood. The receptors originated from a woman aged 18-29 years with acute or convalescent COVID-19.

CDR3 in DNA: TGTGCCAGCAGTCCGACTAGCGGCCAAGAGACCCAGTACTTC. It codes for CASSPTSGQETQYF. This chain connects TRBV28 to TRBJ2-5, with 9 nucleotides matching TRBD2. Trimming cost V 5 bases and J 1 base; bases outside gene matches: 2. CDR3 length equals 14 residues. Germline CDR1 is MDHEN and CDR2 is SYDVKM. Full variable domain (missing parts from reference TRBV28 and TRBJ2-5): DVKVTQSSRYLVKRTGEKVFLECVQDMDHENMFWYRQDPGLGLRLIYFSYDVKMKEKGDIPEGYSVSREKKERFSLILESASTNQTSMYLCASSPTSGQETQYFGPGTRLLVL.

The chain recombines TRBV11-2 with TRBJ2-1, with 7 bases fitting TRBD2. This CDR3 has 17 residues. The trim removed 2 bases at V and 4 bases at J, leaving 11 bases unmatched. CDR1 and CDR2 (germline): SGHAT, FQNNGV. The CDR3 DNA reads TGTGCCAGCAGCTTAACTGGTTTCGGGGGGATGTACAATGAGCAGTTCTTC. Translated: CASSLTGFGGMYNEQFF.

This rearrangement joins TRBV3-1 (or the pseudogene TRBV3-2) to TRBJ2-1; no reliable D call. Germline V CDR1 and CDR2: LGHDT, YNNKEL (reference sequence). V was clipped by 0 bases and J by 12 bases, with 9 bases between them. The CDR3 extends over 12 amino acids. CDR3 protein: CASSQEGPGQFF. Written as DNA, the CDR3 is TGTGCCAGCAGCCAAGAGGGCCCAGGGCAGTTCTTC.

The rearrangement uses TRBV27 and TRBJ2-7; TRBD2 is a possible D gene (5 bases). Germline-derived CDR1 and CDR2 are MNHEY and SMNVEV (reference sequence). Deletions cut 7 bases from V and 0 bases from J, with 10 bases between. This CDR3 is 13 amino acids long. CDR3 sequence (DNA): TGTGCCAGCAATTTCCGGGGCTCCTACGAGCAGTACTTC. It specifies CASNFRGSYEQYF.

The chain has TRBV7-2 and TRBJ2-1; 7 bases align to TRBD2. This CDR3 is built from 14 residues. CDR1 SGHTA and CDR2 FQGNSA come from the germline V gene. J was trimmed by 4 bases and V by 5 bases; bases with no gene match: 5. The DNA for the CDR3 is TGTGCCAGCAGCCAGACTAGCCTTTACAATGAGCAGTTCTTC. Protein product: CASSQTSLYNEQFF.

This clone appeared once. The rearrangement joins TRBV27 to TRBJ1-2, with D perhaps TRBD1 (6 bases). The ends were cut back, 5 bases at V and 4 bases at J, with 20 bases in the middle. Germline CDR1 MNHEY, CDR2 SMNVEV (reference sequence). The CDR3 is 16 residues long. CDR3 protein: CASSARNRVWSYGYTF. The CDR3 DNA follows: TGTGCCAGCAGTGCCCGGAACAGGGTCTGGAGCTATGGCTACACCTTC.

CDR3 nucleotides: TGTGCCAGTAGTATGGCAGGGGCCGAATTCTACGAGCAGTACTTC. It encodes CASSMAGAEFYEQYF. The V and J genes are TRBV19 and TRBJ2-7, with D possibly TRBD1 on 6 matching bases. This CDR3 spans 15 amino acids. V shed 3 bases and J shed 3 bases, with 15 bases lying between them. CDR1 is LNHDA, CDR2 SQIVND, per germline (reference sequence).

This chain links TRBV11-2 with TRBJ2-7, with TRBD2 matching 11 bases. Germline V gives CDR1 SGHAT, CDR2 FQNNGV. The CDR3 runs to 15 residues. With V trimmed by 5 bases and J by 5 bases, 8 bases remained unmatched. The CDR3 DNA reads TGTGCCAGCAGCAGAACCGGGACTAGCGGAGACGAGCAGTACTTC. It specifies CASSRTGTSGDEQYF.

The chain recombines TRBV4-3 with TRBJ2-1; 8 bases align to TRBD2. The J segment lost 2 bases and the V segment lost 4 bases, leaving 10 bases of the junction unmatched. The germline CDR1 and CDR2 sequences are LGHNA and YSLEER. CDR3 length: 17 residues. CDR3 nucleotides: TGCGCCAGCAGCCCTCATCTCTCGGGAGGGACCTACAATGAGCAGTTCTTC. It specifies CASSPHLSGGTYNEQFF.

The rearrangement links TRBV28 to TRBJ1-2, with TRBD1 identical over 7 bases. Germline assignment: CDR1 MDHEN and CDR2 SYDVKM. V lost 2 bases, J lost 8 bases, and 11 bases stayed unmatched. The CDR3 spans 15 residues. CDR3 in amino acids: CASSLLRRGGDGYTF. In DNA, the CDR3 is TGTGCCAGCAGTTTACTTCGACGAGGGGGCGACGGCTACACCTTC.

This rearrangement joins TRBV7-3 to TRBJ2-1; 9 bases line up with TRBD2. V shed 0 bases and J 5 bases; nucleotides not matched to a gene: 5. Germline V gene sequence: CDR1 SGHTA, CDR2 FQGTGA. CDR3 length equals 16 residues. CDR3 sequence: CASSLTGLAINNEQFF. CDR3 DNA sequence: TGTGCCAGCAGCTTAACAGGACTAGCGATTAACAATGAGCAGTTCTTC. The full variable domain, its missing parts supplied by reference TRBV7-3 and TRBJ2-1, is GAGVSQTPSNKVTEKGKYVELRCDPISGHTALYWYRQSLGQGPEFLIYFQGTGAADDSGLPNDRFFAVRPEGSVSTLKIQRTERGDSAVYLCASSLTGLAINNEQFFGPGTRLTVL.

The chain is built from TRBV28 and TRBJ2-3, with 8 bases that match TRBD2. This CDR3 has 16 residues. V was pared by 0 bases and J by 1 base, with 3 bases of the junction left unmatched. Germline assignment: CDR1 MDHEN and CDR2 SYDVKM. CDR3 region: CASSLWSGRGTDTQYF. The CDR3 bases are TGTGCCAGCAGTTTATGGAGCGGGAGAGGCACAGATACGCAGTATTTT.

This chain connects TRBV10-3 to TRBJ1-1; D is unresolved. The CDR3 runs 14 residues. Germline CDR1 ENHRY, CDR2 SYGVKD. Trimming cost V 8 bases and J 1 base, with 14 bases left between them. The CDR3 nucleotides read TGTGCCATCCTCACATTTATCCGGAACACTGAAGCTTTCTTT. Amino acid sequence: CAILTFIRNTEAFF.

The J gene is TRBJ1-6, the V gene TRBV27; weak D call: TRBD1 (5 bases). The V end lost 2 bases, the J end lost 7 bases, and 9 bases lay between the germline ends. CDR1 MNHEY and CDR2 SMNVEV come from the germline V gene (reference sequence). CDR3 length: 14 residues. CDR3: CASSLNGGNSPLHF. The CDR3 DNA sequence: TGTGCCAGCAGTTTAAACGGGGGAAATTCACCCCTCCACTTT.

This chain joins TRBV12-3 or TRBV12-4 and TRBJ1-2; TRBD1 is a possible D gene (6 bases). CDR3 length equals 13 residues. V was clipped by 8 bases and J by 2 bases, with 12 bases between them. The CDR3 region has the DNA TGTGCCAGCCACAGGGAAAGGAACTATGGCTACACCTTC. Protein product: CASHRERNYGYTF.

The chain recombines TRBV28 with TRBJ2-3, with TRBD2 identical over 11 bases. Germline values: CDR1 MDHEN, CDR2 SYDVKM. The CDR3 loop spans 16 amino acids. V was clipped by 3 bases and J by 4 bases; unmatched bases: 6. CDR3: CASSLSGTSGSDTQYF. The CDR3 region has the DNA TGTGCCAGCAGTTTGTCTGGGACTAGCGGTTCAGATACGCAGTATTTT.

The chain uses TRBV6-5 and TRBJ1-5; 8 nucleotides line up with TRBD1. There are 15 residues in the CDR3. V shed 6 bases and J 7 bases; nucleotides not matched to a gene: 11. From germline, CDR1 is MNHEY and CDR2 SVGAGI. In DNA form, the CDR3 reads TGTGCCAGCAGCCCAGGACAGGGTAACAGACAGCCCCAGCATTTT. Protein product: CASSPGQGNRQPQHF.

This sequence joins TRBV5-1 and TRBJ1-1, with TRBD1 as a possible D gene (5 bases). Germline CDR1 reads SGHRS; CDR2 reads YFSETQ. The CDR3 is 16 amino acids. Trimming left V 5 bases short and J 4 bases short, with 21 bases between. CDR3 DNA sequence: TGCGCCAGCAGTCCCCAGGTGCGGGGCGGGGTCACTGAAGCTTTCTTT. Encoded protein: CASSPQVRGGVTEAFF.

The DNA for the CDR3 is TGTGCCAGCAGCTTGGGTTCAGGGGTTAGCAATCAGCCCCAGCATTTT. This translates into CASSLGSGVSNQPQHF. J is TRBJ1-5 and V is TRBV5-8, with a possible D match to TRBD1 (6 bases). The V gene's germline CDR1 is SGHTS and CDR2 YDEGEE. The CDR3 loop spans 16 amino acids. The germline V and J ends were trimmed by 0 bases and 0 bases, with 10 bases remaining between them.

There are a few counts of this clone. J is TRBJ1-3 and V is TRBV30, with 9 bases lining up with TRBD1. The CDR3 consists of 18 residues. The germline V gene has CDR1 GTSNPN and CDR2 SVGIG (reference sequence). The J segment lost 3 bases and the V segment lost 1 base, leaving 13 bases of the junction unmatched. The CDR3 DNA reads as TGTGCCTGGAGTGGGGGGACAGGGAAAGGTACTGGTGGAAACACCATATATTTT. Translated: CAWSGGTGKGTGGNTIYF.

The chain employs TRBV28 and TRBJ2-5; D might be TRBD1 (6 bases). The CDR3 loop spans 15 amino acids. CDR1 and CDR2 (germline): MDHEN, SYDVKM. V was clipped by 3 bases and J by 0 bases, with 11 bases between them. In DNA form, the CDR3 reads TGTGCCAGCAGTTTGGACAGCACCTACCAAGAGACCCAGTACTTC. Translation: CASSLDSTYQETQYF.

This clone was detected only once. The chain uses TRBV27 and TRBJ2-1, with 8 bases fitting TRBD2. Losses at the gene ends were 6 bases for V and 5 bases for J; bases not matched to a gene: 9. This CDR3 contains 15 residues. CDR1 is MNHEY and CDR2 is SMNVEV in the germline V gene (reference sequence). CDR3 DNA: TGTGCCAGCAGGAGCAGCGGGAGTGGGAACAATGAGCAGTTCTTC. This sequence encodes CASRSSGSGNNEQFF.

The chain is built from TRBV2 and TRBJ1-2; the D is unclear. The V gene's germline CDR1 is SNHLY and CDR2 FYNNEI. Trimming stripped 3 bases from V and 5 bases from J, with 4 bases between. The CDR3 runs to 11 residues. The CDR3 spells CASSEEYGYTF. CDR3 bases: TGTGCCAGCAGTGAGGAGTATGGCTACACCTTC.

The chain has TRBV5-3 and TRBJ1-3, with D tentatively TRBD1 (5 bases). TRBV5-3 belongs to the ORF category, with a function that is uncertain. The CDR3 is 18 amino acids. V lost 4 bases, J lost 1 base, and 21 bases lay in between. CDR3 bases: TGTGCCAGAAGCCCAGGGCCTGCCCCGAGTAGGTCTGGAAACACCATATATTTT. This codes for CARSPGPAPSRSGNTIYF.

The chain combines TRBV7-8 with TRBJ1-2, with a weak D call TRBD1 (5 bases). This CDR3 comprises 16 residues. The ends were cut back, 5 bases at V and 1 base at J, with 17 bases in the middle. Germline CDR1 SGHVS, CDR2 FQNEAQ. DNA for the CDR3: TGTGCCAGCAGCCCCCACCAGGGCAAAATTAACTATGGCTACACCTTC. It codes for CASSPHQGKINYGYTF.

The chain combines TRBV19 with TRBJ2-2; D is perhaps TRBD2 (6 bases). There are 13 residues in the CDR3. The V end lost 5 bases, the J end lost 5 bases, and 9 bases lay between the germline ends. Germline lookup yields CDR1 LNHDA and CDR2 SQIVND (reference sequence). The CDR3 loop reads CASSWGETGELFF. The CDR3 DNA reads TGTGCCAGTAGTTGGGGGGAAACCGGGGAGCTGTTTTTT.

V is TRBV7-9 and J is TRBJ2-1, with 7 bases lining up with TRBD1. Germline V lookup: CDR1 SEHNR, CDR2 FQNEAQ (reference sequence). J lost 0 bases, V lost 2 bases, and 4 bases had no gene match. This CDR3 is built from 16 residues. This CDR3 is CASSLRGDSSYNEQFF. The CDR3 DNA reads TGTGCCAGCAGCTTAAGAGGGGACAGCTCCTACAATGAGCAGTTCTTC.